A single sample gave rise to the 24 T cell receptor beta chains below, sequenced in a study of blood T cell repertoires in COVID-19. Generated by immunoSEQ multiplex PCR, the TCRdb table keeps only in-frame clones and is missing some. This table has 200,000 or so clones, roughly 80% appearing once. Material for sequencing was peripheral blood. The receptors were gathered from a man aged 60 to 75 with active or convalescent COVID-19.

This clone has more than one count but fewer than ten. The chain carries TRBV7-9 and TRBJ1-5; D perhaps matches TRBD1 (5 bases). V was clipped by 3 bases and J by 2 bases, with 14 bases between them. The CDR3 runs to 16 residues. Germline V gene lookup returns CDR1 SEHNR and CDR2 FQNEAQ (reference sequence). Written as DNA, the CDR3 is TGTGCCAGCAGCTTTGGGGCAGGGATAGGCAATCAGCCCCAGCATTTT. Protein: CASSFGAGIGNQPQHF.

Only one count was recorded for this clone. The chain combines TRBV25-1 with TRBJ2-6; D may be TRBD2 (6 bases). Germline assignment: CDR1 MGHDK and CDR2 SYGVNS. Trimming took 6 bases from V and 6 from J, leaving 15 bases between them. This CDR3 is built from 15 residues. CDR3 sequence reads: CASSPSGGLANVLTF. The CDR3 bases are TGTGCCAGCAGCCCGAGCGGAGGGTTGGCCAACGTCCTGACTTTC. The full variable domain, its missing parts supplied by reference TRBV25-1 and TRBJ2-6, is EADIYQTPRYLVIGTGKKITLECSQTMGHDKMYWYQQDPGMELHLIHYSYGVNSTEKGDLSSESTVSRIRTEHFPLTLESARPSHTSQYLCASSPSGGLANVLTFGAGSRLTVL.

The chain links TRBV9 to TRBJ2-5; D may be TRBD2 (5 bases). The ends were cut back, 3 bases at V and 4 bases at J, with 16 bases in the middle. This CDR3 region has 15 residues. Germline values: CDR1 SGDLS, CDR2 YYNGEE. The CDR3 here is CASSAHPGGSETQYF. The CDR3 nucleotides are TGTGCCAGCAGCGCCCACCCGGGCGGGTCAGAGACCCAGTACTTC.

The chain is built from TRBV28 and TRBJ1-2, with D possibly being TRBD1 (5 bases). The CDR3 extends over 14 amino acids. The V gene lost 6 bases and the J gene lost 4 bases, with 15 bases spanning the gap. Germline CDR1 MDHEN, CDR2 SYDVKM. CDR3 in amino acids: CASSQVLGVYGYTF. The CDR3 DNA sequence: TGTGCCAGCAGCCAAGTTTTAGGGGTCTATGGCTACACCTTC.

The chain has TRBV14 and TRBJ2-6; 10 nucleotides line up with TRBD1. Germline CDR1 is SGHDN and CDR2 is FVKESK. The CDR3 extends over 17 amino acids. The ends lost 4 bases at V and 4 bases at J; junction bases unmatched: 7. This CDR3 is CASSLLTGGAGANVLTF. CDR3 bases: TGTGCCAGCAGCCTCCTGACAGGGGGCGCGGGGGCCAACGTCCTGACTTTC.

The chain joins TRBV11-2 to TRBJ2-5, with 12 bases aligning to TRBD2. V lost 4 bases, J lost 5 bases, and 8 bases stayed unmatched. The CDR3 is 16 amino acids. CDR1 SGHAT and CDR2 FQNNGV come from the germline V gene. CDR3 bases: TGTGCCAGCAGCTACAGACTAGCGGGAGCTTTGGAGACCCAGTACTTC. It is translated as CASSYRLAGALETQYF.

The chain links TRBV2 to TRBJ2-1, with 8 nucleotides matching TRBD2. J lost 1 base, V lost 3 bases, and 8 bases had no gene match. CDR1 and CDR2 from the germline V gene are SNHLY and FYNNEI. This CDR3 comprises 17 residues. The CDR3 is CASSDGGRHPSYNEQFF. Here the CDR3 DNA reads TGTGCCAGCAGTGACGGCGGGAGGCATCCTTCCTACAATGAGCAGTTCTTC.

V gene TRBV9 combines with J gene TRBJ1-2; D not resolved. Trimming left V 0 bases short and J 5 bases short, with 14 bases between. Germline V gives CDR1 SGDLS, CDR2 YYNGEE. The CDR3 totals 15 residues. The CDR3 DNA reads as TGTGCCAGCAGCGTAGGACCGGCGGCCCGGTATGGCTACACCTTC. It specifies CASSVGPAARYGYTF.

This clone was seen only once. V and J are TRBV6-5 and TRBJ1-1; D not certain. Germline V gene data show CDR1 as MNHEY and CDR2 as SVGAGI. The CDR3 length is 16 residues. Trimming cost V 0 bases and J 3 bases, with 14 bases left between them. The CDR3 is CASSYSSAIWDTEAFF. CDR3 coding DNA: TGTGCCAGCAGTTACTCGAGCGCTATATGGGACACTGAAGCTTTCTTT.

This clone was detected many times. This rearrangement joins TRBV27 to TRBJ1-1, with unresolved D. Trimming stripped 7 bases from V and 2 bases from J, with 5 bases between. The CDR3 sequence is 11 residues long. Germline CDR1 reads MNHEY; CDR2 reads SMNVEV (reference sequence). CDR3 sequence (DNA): TGTGCCAGCATTGGCAACACTGAAGCTTTCTTT. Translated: CASIGNTEAFF.

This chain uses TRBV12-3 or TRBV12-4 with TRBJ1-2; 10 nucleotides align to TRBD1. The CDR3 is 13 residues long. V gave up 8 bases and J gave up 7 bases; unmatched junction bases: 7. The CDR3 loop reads CASAPGQGFGYTF. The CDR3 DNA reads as TGTGCCAGCGCACCGGGACAGGGGTTTGGCTACACCTTC.

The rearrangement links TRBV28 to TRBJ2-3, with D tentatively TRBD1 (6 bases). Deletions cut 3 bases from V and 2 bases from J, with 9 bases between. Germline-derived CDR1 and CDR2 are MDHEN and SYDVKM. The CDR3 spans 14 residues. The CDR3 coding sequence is TGTGCCAGCAGTTTTTACAGGGCCACAGATACGCAGTATTTT. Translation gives CASSFYRATDTQYF.

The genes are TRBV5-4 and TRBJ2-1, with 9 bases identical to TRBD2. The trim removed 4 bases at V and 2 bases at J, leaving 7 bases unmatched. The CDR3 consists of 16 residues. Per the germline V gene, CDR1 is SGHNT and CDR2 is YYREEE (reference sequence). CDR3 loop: CASSPTGGRAYNEQFF. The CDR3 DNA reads TGTGCCAGCAGCCCCACGGGCGGGAGGGCCTACAATGAGCAGTTCTTC.

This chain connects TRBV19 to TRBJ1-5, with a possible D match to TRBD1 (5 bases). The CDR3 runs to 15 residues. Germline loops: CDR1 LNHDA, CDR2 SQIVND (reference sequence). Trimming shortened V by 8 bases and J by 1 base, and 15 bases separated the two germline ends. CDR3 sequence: CASAVGGLSNQPQHF. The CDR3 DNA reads TGTGCCAGTGCCGTGGGGGGTTTGAGCAATCAGCCCCAGCATTTT.

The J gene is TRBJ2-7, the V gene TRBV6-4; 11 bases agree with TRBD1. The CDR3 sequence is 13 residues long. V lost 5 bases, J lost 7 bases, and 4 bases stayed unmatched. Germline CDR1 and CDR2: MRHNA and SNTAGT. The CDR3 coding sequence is TGTGCCAGCAGTATGGACAGGGGGCGGGAGCAGTACTTC. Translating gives CASSMDRGREQYF.

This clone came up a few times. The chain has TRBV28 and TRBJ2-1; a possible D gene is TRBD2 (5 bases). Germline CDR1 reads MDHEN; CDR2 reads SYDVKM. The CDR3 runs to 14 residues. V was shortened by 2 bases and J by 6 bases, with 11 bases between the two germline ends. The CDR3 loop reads CASSLAGGSNEQFF. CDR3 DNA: TGTGCCAGCAGTTTAGCGGGTGGCTCCAATGAGCAGTTCTTC.

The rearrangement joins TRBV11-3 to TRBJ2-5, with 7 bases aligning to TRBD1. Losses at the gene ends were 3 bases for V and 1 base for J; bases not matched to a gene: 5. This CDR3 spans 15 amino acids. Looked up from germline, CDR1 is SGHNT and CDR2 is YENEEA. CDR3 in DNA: TGTGCCAGCAGCTTTGGGGGACAGACCCAAGAGACCCAGTACTTC. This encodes CASSFGGQTQETQYF.

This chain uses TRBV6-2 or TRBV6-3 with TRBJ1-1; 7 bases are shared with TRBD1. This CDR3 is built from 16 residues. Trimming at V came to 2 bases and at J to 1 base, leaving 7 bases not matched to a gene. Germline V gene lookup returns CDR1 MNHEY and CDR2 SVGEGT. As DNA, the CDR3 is TGTGCCAGCAGTTACAAGGGGGCACGGGGGAACACTGAAGCTTTCTTT. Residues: CASSYKGARGNTEAFF.

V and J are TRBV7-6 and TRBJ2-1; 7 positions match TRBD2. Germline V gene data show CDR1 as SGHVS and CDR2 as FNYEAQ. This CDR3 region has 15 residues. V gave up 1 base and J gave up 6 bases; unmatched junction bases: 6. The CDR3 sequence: CASSLGTRVANEQFF. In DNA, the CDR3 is TGTGCCAGCAGCTTAGGGACTAGAGTTGCCAATGAGCAGTTCTTC.

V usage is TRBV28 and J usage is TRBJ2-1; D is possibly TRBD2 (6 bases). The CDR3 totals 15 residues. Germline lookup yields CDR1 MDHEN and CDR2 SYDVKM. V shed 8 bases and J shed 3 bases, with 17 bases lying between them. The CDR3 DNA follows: TGTGCCAGCCACGGAGGGGACCCTAGCTACAATGAGCAGTTCTTC. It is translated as CASHGGDPSYNEQFF.

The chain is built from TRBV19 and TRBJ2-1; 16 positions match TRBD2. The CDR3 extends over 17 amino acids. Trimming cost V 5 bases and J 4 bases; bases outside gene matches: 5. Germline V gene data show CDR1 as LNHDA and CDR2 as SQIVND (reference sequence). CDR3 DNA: TGTGCCAGTAGTCTGGGACTAGCGGGAGGGTTATACAATGAGCAGTTCTTC. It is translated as CASSLGLAGGLYNEQFF.

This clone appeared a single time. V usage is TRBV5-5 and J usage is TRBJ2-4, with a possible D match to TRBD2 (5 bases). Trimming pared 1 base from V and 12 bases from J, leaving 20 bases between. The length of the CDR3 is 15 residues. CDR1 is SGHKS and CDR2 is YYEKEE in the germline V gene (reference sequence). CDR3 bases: TGTGCCAGCAGCTTGACCCCAGGTACCTCACGGGATCAGTACTTC. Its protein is CASSLTPGTSRDQYF.

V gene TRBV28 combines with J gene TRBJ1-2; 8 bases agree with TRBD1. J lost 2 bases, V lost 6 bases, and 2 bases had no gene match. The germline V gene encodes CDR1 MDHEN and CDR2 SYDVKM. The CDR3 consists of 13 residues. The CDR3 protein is CASRRTGNYGYTF. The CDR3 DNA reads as TGTGCCAGCAGGCGGACAGGGAACTATGGCTACACCTTC.

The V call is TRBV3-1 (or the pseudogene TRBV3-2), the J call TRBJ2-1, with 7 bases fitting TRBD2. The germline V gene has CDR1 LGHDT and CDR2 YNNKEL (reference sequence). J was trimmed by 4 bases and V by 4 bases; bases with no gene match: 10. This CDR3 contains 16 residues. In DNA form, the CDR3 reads TGTGCCAGCAGCCCGGGGGAGGGGTATTTGTACAATGAGCAGTTCTTC. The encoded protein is CASSPGEGYLYNEQFF.